These 9 T cell receptor beta chains were all obtained from the same sample, sequenced in a study of blood T cell repertoires in COVID-19. The repertoire was sequenced with immunoSEQ multiplex PCR; TCRdb's copy has only in-frame clones and lacks some. Among about 100,000 clones listed, approximately 88% were seen once. The specimen sequenced was peripheral blood. The source is a woman aged 55-70 years with acute or convalescent COVID-19.

The genes are TRBV7-3 and TRBJ2-6; D is unresolved. Germline V gene sequence: CDR1 SGHTA, CDR2 FQGTGA. V lost 2 bases and J 0 bases, leaving 5 bases between the germline ends. CDR3 length: 15 amino acids. The CDR3: CASSLGPSGANVLTF. The CDR3 nucleotides read TGTGCCAGCAGCTTAGGGCCCTCTGGGGCCAACGTCCTGACTTTC.

The genes are TRBV7-3 and TRBJ2-4, with a tentative D call TRBD2 (6 bases). CDR3 length equals 15 residues. Trimming stripped 3 bases from V and 5 bases from J, with 14 bases between. Germline V lookup: CDR1 SGHTA, CDR2 FQGTGA. CDR3 in DNA: TGTGCCAGCAGCTTCACCGGGAGAGGGGAAAACATTCAGTACTTC. Protein: CASSFTGRGENIQYF. The full variable domain, with the rest looked up from reference TRBV7-3 and TRBJ2-4, is GAGVSQTPSNKVTEKGKYVELRCDPISGHTALYWYRQSLGQGPEFLIYFQGTGAADDSGLPNDRFFAVRPEGSVSTLKIQRTERGDSAVYLCASSFTGRGENIQYFGAGTRLSVL.

The gene calls are TRBV15 and TRBJ2-2; tentative D call: TRBD2 (5 bases). Germline CDR1 reads LNHNV; CDR2 reads YYDKDF (reference sequence). There are 15 residues in the CDR3. V gave up 3 bases and J gave up 5 bases, with 13 bases separating them. CDR3 sequence: CATSRGSVATGELFF. In nucleotides, the CDR3 is TGTGCCACCAGCAGGGGCAGCGTAGCGACCGGGGAGCTGTTTTTT. Full variable domain (remainder filled in from reference TRBV15 and TRBJ2-2): DAMVIQNPRYQVTQFGKPVTLSCSQTLNHNVMYWYQQKSSQAPKLLFHYYDKDFNNEADTPDNFQSRRPNTSFCFLDIRSPGLGDTAMYLCATSRGSVATGELFFGEGSRLTVL.

This clone was seen only once. This chain uses TRBV18 with TRBJ1-5; TRBD1 might be the D (5 bases). The CDR3 totals 16 residues. V lost 2 bases and J 5 bases, leaving 16 bases between the germline ends. Germline CDR1 KGHSH, CDR2 LQKENI. Written as DNA, the CDR3 is TGTGCCAGCTCACCAGTTGGAGGGACGACCTATCAGCCCCAGCATTTT. Encoded protein: CASSPVGGTTYQPQHF.

CDR3 protein: CASSPSGSGTKNIQYF. For the CDR3, the DNA is TGTGCCAGCAGCCCCAGCGGGAGTGGGACCAAAAACATTCAGTACTTC. J is TRBJ2-4 and V is TRBV5-4, with 8 bases matching TRBD2. There are 16 residues in the CDR3. The V segment lost 4 bases and the J segment 2 bases; nucleotides outside the gene matches: 8. The germline CDR1 and CDR2 sequences are SGHNT and YYREEE (reference sequence). The entire variable domain, with the rest obtained from reference TRBV5-4 and TRBJ2-4, is as follows: ETGVTQSPTHLIKTRGQQVTLRCSSQSGHNTVSWYQQALGQGPQFIFQYYREEENGRGNFPPRFSGLQFPNYSSELNVNALELDDSALYLCASSPSGSGTKNIQYFGAGTRLSVL.

DNA of the CDR3: TGTGCCAGTAGACCCCAGGGATATGCCCCTGAAGCTTTCTTT. The encoded protein is CASRPQGYAPEAFF. The chain uses TRBV19 and TRBJ1-1; TRBD1 is a possible D gene (5 bases). Trimming stripped 6 bases from V and 6 bases from J, with 17 bases between. This CDR3 contains 14 residues. In germline, CDR1 is LNHDA, CDR2 SQIVND (reference sequence).

The rearrangement uses TRBV5-1 and TRBJ2-7, with TRBD1 matching over 10 bases. The J segment lost 2 bases and the V segment lost 0 bases, leaving 5 bases of the junction unmatched. Germline V lookup: CDR1 SGHRS, CDR2 YFSETQ. The length of the CDR3 is 16 residues. The CDR3 DNA is TGCGCCAGCAGCTTGGATGTGGGACAGGGGACCTACGAGCAGTACTTC. It translates to CASSLDVGQGTYEQYF.

This chain uses TRBV2 with TRBJ1-1, with D maybe TRBD1 (6 bases). The CDR3 is made up of 13 amino acids. V was pared by 6 bases and J by 4 bases, with 12 bases between. CDR1 is SNHLY, CDR2 FYNNEI, per germline. The CDR3 is CASRRQEITEAFF. DNA for the CDR3: TGTGCCAGCAGAAGACAGGAGATCACTGAAGCTTTCTTT.

This clone was seen a handful of times. This chain uses TRBV28 with TRBJ2-7, with unresolved D. Germline V lookup: CDR1 MDHEN, CDR2 SYDVKM. V was shortened by 1 base and J by 2 bases, with 12 bases between the two germline ends. CDR3 length equals 15 residues. CDR3 residues: CASSLYSRFPYEQYF. The CDR3 DNA is TGTGCCAGCAGTTTATACAGCAGGTTCCCCTACGAGCAGTACTTC.